The clone carrying this T cell receptor beta chain was recorded once. No antigen is known for it. The data were obtained in a study of graft-versus-host responses after intestinal transplantation. At the level of the study: The whole recipient group had anti-thymocyte globulin induction followed by tacrolimus and steroids for 2 to 3 years.

Germline CDR1 and CDR2: SGHVS and FNYEAQ. Trimming took 4 bases from V and 0 from J; bases not matched to a gene: 2. The CDR3 runs to 15 residues. The protocol was immunoSEQ multiplex PCR, while the TCRdb copy is restricted to in-frame clones and leaves out a portion. The data contain about 98,000 clones, about 82% of them singletons. Regarding the study as a whole: Recipient-marrow GvH clones were detected, some having first appeared in ileum or blood. Individuals who had graft-donor T cell macrochimerism had allografts that showed high graft-versus-host to host-versus-graft clonal ratios.

The sequence derives from a human patient who received an intestinal transplant, so some T cells may come from the graft donor. The sample in question was PBMCs, obtained 255 days after intestinal transplant. The chain joins TRBV7-6 to TRBJ2-3, with 9 nucleotides matching TRBD1. For the CDR3, the DNA is TGTGCCAGCAGCTCGACAGGGGGGAGCACAGATACGCAGTATTTT. This sequence encodes CASSSTGGSTDTQYF. The whole variable domain, filled in from reference TRBV7-6 and TRBJ2-3, reads GAGVSQSPRYKVTKRGQDVALRCDPISGHVSLYWYRQALGQGPEFLTYFNYEAQQDKSGLPNDRFSAERPEGSISTLTIQRTEQRDSAMYRCASSSTGGSTDTQYFGPGTRLTVL.